This T cell receptor (beta chain) was observed in a study of sequential checkpoint blockade in melanoma. The treatment: randomized to nivolumab then ipilimumab (arm A) or the reverse (arm B). No patient had prior DNA-damaging chemotherapy. From thawed PBMCs, live CD3+CD8+ cells negative for CD19 and CD56 were sorted. Only in-frame clones appear in the TCRdb table, and some are missing; sequencing was by immunoSEQ multiplex PCR. The table shows 35,000 to 50,000 clones, with around 86% occurring only once. This CDR3 comprises 15 residues. This specimen consisted of CD8+ T cells sorted from blood (inferred from file names), obtained from a patient given nivolumab and ipilimumab in sequence. The V call is TRBV12-2, the J call TRBJ2-2; TRBD1, the table's D call, was not compared with the DNA. TRBV12-2 is given as a pseudogene. The TCR was taken from a human donor with melanoma. The CDR3 nucleotides are TGTGCAAGTCGCCCGGACAGCAAACAGGCCAGGGAGCTGTTTTTT. Translated: CASRPDSKQARELFF.